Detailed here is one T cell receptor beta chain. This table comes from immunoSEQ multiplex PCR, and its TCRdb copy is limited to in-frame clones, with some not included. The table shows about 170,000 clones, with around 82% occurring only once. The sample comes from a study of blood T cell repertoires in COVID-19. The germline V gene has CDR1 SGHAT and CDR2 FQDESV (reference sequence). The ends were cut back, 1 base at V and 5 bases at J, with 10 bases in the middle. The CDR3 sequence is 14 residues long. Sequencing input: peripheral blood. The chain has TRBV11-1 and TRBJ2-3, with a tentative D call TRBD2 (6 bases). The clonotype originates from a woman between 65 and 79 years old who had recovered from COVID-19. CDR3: CASSLGRGGDTQYF. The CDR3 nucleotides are TGTGCCAGCAGCTTAGGGAGGGGAGGAGATACGCAGTATTTT.